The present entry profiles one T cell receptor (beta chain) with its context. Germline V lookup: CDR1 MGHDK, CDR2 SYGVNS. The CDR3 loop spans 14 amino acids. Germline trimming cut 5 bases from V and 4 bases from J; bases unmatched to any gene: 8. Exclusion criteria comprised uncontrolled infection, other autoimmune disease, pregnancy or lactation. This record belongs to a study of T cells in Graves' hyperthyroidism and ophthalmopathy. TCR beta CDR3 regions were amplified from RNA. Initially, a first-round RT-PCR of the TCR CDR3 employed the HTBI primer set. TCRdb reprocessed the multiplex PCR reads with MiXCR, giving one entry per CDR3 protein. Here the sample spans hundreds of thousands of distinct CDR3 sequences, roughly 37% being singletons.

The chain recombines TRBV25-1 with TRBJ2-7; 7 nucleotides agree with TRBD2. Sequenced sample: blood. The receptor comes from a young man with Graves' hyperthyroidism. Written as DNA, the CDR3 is TGTGCCAGCAGTTTTTGGGGGGGAGGATACGAGCAGTACTTC. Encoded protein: CASSFWGGGYEQYF.